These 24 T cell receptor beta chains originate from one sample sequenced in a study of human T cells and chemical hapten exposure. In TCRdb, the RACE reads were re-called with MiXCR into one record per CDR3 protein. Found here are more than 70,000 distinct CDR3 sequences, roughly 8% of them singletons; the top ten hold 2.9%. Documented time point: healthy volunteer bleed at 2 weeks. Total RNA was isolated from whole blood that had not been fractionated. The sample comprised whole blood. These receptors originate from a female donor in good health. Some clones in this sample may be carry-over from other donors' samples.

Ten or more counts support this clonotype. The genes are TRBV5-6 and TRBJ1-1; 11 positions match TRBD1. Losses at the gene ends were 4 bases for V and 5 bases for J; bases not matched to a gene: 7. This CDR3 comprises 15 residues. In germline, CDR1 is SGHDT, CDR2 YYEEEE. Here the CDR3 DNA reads TGTGCCAGCAGCGCGGCGGACAGGGGGCCGACTGAAGCTTTCTTT. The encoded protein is CASSAADRGPTEAFF.

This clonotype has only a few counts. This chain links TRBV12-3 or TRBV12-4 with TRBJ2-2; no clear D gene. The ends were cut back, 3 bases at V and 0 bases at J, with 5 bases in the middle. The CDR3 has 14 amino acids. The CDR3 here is CASSFAPNTGELFF. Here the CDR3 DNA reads TGTGCCAGCAGTTTTGCCCCGAACACCGGGGAGCTGTTTTTT.

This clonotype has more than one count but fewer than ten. The CDR3 DNA reads TGCAGTGCTAGAGATCAAGGTTTGGCGGACCCCACAGATACGCAGTATTTT. Translation gives CSARDQGLADPTDTQYF. This rearrangement joins TRBV20-1 to TRBJ2-3; D not certain. Germline CDR1 reads DFQATT; CDR2 reads SNEGSKA (reference sequence). Trimming shortened V by 0 bases and J by 2 bases, and 18 bases separated the two germline ends. The CDR3 is made up of 17 amino acids.

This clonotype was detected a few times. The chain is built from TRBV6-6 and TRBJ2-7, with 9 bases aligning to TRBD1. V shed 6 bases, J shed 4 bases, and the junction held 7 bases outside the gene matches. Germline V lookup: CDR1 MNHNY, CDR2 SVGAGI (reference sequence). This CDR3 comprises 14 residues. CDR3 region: CASRSSGTGYEQYF. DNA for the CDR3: TGTGCCAGCAGGTCCTCCGGGACAGGGTACGAGCAGTACTTC.

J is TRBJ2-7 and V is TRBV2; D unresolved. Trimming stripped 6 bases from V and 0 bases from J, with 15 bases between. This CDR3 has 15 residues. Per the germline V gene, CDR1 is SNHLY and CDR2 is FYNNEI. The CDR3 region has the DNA TGTGCCAGCAGCGCAGGAAGACCAGCCTCCTACGAGCAGTACTTC. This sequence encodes CASSAGRPASYEQYF.

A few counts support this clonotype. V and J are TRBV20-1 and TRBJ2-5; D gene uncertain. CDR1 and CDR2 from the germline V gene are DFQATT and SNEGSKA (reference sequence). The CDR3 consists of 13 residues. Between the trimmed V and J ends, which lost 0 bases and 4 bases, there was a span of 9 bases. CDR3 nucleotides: TGCAGTGCTAGAGATCATTATATAGAGACCCAGTACTTC. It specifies CSARDHYIETQYF.

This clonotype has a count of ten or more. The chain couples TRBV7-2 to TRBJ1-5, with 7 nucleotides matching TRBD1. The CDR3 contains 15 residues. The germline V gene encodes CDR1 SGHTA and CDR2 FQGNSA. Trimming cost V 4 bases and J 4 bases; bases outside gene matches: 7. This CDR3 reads CASSYTGAVNQPQHF. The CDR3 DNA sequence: TGTGCCAGCAGCTATACAGGGGCCGTAAATCAGCCCCAGCATTTT.

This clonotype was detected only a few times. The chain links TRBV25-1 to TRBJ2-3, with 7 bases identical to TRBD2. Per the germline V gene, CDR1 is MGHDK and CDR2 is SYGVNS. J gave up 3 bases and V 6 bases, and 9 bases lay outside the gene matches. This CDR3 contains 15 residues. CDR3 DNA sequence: TGTGCCAGCAGCCCTAGCGGCTTTGCAACAGATACGCAGTATTTT. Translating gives CASSPSGFATDTQYF.

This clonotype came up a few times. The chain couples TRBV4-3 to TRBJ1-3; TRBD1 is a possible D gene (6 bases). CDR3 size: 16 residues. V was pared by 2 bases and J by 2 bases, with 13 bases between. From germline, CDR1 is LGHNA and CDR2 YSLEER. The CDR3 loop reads CASSQNLQGTGNTIYF. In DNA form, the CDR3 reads TGCGCCAGCAGCCAAAACCTTCAGGGGACTGGAAACACCATATATTTT.

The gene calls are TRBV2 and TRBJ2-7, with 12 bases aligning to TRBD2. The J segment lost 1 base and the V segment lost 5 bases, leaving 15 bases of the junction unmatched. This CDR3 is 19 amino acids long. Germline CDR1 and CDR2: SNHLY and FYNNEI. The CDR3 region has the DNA TGTGCCAGCAGTTCCCTAAACCCGACTAGCGGGAGAGGGTCCTACGAGCAGTACTTC. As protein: CASSSLNPTSGRGSYEQYF.

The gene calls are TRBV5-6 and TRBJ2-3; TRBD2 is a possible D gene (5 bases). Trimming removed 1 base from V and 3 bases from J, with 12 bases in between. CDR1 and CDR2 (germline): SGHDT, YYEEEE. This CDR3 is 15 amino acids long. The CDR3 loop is CASSLPSKGTDTQYF. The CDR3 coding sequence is TGTGCCAGCAGCTTGCCTAGCAAAGGTACAGATACGCAGTATTTT. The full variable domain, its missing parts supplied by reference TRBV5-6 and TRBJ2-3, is DAGVTQSPTHLIKTRGQQVTLRCSPKSGHDTVSWYQQALGQGPQFIFQYYEEEERQRGNFPDRFSGHQFPNYSSELNVNALLLGDSALYLCASSLPSKGTDTQYFGPGTRLTVL.

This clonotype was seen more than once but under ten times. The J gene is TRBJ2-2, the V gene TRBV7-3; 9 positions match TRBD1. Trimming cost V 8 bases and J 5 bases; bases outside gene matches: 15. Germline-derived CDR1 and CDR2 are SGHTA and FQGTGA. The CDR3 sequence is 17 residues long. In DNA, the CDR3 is TGTGCCAGCCGCCTGTACCCCGGGACAGGGCAAACCGGGGAGCTGTTTTTT. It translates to CASRLYPGTGQTGELFF. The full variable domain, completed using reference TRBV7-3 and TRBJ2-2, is GAGVSQTPSNKVTEKGKYVELRCDPISGHTALYWYRQSLGQGPEFLIYFQGTGAADDSGLPNDRFFAVRPEGSVSTLKIQRTERGDSAVYLCASRLYPGTGQTGELFFGEGSRLTVL.

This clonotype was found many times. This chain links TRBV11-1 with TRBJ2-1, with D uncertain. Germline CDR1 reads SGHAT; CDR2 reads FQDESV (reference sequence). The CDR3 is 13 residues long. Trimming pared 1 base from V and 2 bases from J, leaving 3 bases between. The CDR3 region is CASSLVTYNEQFF. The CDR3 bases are TGTGCCAGCAGCTTAGTTACCTACAATGAGCAGTTCTTC.

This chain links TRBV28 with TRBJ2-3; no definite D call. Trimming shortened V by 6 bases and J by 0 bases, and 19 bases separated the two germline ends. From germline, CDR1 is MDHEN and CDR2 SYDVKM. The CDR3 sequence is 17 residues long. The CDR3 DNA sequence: TGTGCCAGCAGCCCGAAGGCTCCCTACACTAGCACAGATACGCAGTATTTT. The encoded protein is CASSPKAPYTSTDTQYF.

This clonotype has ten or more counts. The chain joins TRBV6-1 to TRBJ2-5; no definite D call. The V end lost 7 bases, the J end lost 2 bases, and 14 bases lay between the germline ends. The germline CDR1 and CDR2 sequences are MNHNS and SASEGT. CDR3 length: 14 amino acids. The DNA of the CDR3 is TGTGCCAGCAACACAGAACACGCTCAAGAGACCCAGTACTTC. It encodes CASNTEHAQETQYF.

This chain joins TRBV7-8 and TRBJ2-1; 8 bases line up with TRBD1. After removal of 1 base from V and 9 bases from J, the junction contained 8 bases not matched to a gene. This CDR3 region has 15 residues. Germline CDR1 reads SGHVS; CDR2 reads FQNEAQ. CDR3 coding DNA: TGTGCCAGCAGCTTAGGTCCCCAGGGGGCGGGTGAGCAGTTCTTC. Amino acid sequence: CASSLGPQGAGEQFF.

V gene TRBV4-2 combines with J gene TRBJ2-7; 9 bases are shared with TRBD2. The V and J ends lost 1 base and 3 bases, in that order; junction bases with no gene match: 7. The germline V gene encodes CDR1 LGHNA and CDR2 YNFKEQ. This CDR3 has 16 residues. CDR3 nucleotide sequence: TGTGCCAGCAGCCAAGGTATAGCTAGCGGGAACTACGAGCAGTACTTC. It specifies CASSQGIASGNYEQYF.

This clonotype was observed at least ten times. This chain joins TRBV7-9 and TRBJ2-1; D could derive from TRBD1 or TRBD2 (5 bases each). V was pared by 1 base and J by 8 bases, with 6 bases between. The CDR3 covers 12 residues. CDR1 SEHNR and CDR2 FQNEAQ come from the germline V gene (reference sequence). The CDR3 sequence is CASSLGGDEQFF. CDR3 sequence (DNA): TGTGCCAGCAGCTTAGGAGGGGATGAGCAGTTCTTC.

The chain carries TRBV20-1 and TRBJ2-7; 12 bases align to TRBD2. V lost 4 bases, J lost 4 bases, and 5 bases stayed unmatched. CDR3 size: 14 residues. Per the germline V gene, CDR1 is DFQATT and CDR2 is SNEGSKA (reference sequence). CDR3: CSATTSGRSYEQYF. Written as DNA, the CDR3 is TGCAGTGCTACAACTAGCGGGAGGTCGTACGAGCAGTACTTC.

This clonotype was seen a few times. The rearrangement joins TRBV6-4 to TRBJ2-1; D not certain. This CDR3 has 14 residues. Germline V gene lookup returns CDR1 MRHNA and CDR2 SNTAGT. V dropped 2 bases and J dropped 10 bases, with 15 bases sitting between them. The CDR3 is CASSDSRSSSEQFF. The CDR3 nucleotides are TGTGCCAGCAGTGACAGCCGGTCCTCCAGCGAGCAGTTCTTC.

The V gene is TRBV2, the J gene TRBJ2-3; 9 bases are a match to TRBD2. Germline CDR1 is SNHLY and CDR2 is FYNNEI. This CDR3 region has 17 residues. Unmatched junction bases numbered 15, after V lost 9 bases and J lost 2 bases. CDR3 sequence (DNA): TGTGCCAGAAACGCCCCCTTGGCGGGAGGGTTCACAGATACGCAGTATTTT. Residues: CARNAPLAGGFTDTQYF.

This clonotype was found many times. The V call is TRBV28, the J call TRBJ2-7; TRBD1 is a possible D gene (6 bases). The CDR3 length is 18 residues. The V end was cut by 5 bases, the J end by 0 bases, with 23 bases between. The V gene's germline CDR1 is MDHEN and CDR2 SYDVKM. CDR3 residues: CASSGSLRGTKSSYEQYF. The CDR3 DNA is TGTGCCAGCAGTGGTTCTTTGAGGGGGACCAAGAGCTCCTACGAGCAGTACTTC.

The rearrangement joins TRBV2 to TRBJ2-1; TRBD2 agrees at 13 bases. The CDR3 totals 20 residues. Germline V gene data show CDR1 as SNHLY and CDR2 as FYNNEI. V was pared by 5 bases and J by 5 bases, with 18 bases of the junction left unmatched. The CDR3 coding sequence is TGTGCCAGCAGTCCCCCCCTGTACCGGACTAGCGGGAGTAGAGACAATGAGCAGTTCTTC. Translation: CASSPPLYRTSGSRDNEQFF.

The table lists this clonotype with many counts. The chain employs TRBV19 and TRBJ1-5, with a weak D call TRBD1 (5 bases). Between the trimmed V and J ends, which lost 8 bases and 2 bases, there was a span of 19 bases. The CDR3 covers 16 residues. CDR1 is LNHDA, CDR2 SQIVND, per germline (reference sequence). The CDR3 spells CASHSEGGDGNQPQHF. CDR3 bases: TGTGCCAGTCACAGCGAGGGAGGGGACGGCAATCAGCCCCAGCATTTT.